The 6 T cell receptor beta chains listed next were all sequenced from one sample in a study of CD8+CD57+ T cells in acquired aplastic anemia. TCR beta VDJ and CDR3 profiling used genomic DNA as template. TCRdb used MiXCR to reprocess the reads, holding one entry per CDR3 protein. The data show some 240,000 distinct CDR3 sequences, 30% to 40% seen once. The sequenced sample consisted of sorted CD4+, CD8+, or CD8+CD57+ T cells (not recorded which) from PBMCs. These receptors came from a human donor in good health, serving as a control.

Many counts were recorded for this clonotype. The chain has TRBV12-3 or TRBV12-4 and TRBJ2-1; no clear D. This CDR3 has 12 residues. Trimming removed 5 bases at V and 3 bases at J, with 5 bases between. In nucleotides, the CDR3 is TGTGCCAGCAGTGCCGGCTACAATGAGCAGTTCTTC. Translation gives CASSAGYNEQFF.

As regards this clonotype: A read error may produce the germline difference seen at one junction end. The genes are TRBV7-7 and TRBJ1-5; TRBD1 might be the D (6 bases). CDR3 length: 13 residues. Germline V gene sequence: CDR1 SSHAT, CDR2 FNYEAQ (reference sequence). CDR3 amino acids: CASSLDSSQPQHF. CDR3 DNA sequence: TGTGCCAGCAGCCTGGACAGCAGTCAGCCCCAGCATTTT.

In DNA form, the CDR3 reads TGTGCCATCAGTGCTAGTTTACCGGGACTTCTATCCTACAATGAGCAGTTCTTC. Its translation: CAISASLPGLLSYNEQFF. V gene TRBV10-3 combines with J gene TRBJ2-1; tentatively, D is TRBD2 (6 bases). The CDR3 loop spans 18 amino acids. The germline V and J ends were trimmed by 4 bases and 1 base, with 20 bases remaining between them. Germline V gives CDR1 ENHRY, CDR2 SYGVKD.

This clonotype was seen ten or more times. The J gene is TRBJ1-1, the V gene TRBV2; D call uncertain. This CDR3 spans 11 amino acids. The germline CDR1 and CDR2 sequences are SNHLY and FYNNEI. With 7 bases removed from V and 0 bases from J, the gap between germline ends came to 3 bases. CDR3 region: CASTMNTEAFF. CDR3 coding DNA: TGTGCCAGCACAATGAACACTGAAGCTTTCTTT.

The DNA for the CDR3 is TGTGCCATCAGTGAGAGACAGGGGGATAATTCACCCCTCCACTTT. Translated: CAISERQGDNSPLHF. The chain is built from TRBV10-3 and TRBJ1-6; 9 bases map to TRBD1. Germline CDR1 and CDR2: ENHRY and SYGVKD. The CDR3 spans 15 residues. Trimming removed 2 bases from V and 5 bases from J; junction bases left unmatched: 1.

This clonotype turned up a few times. This sequence joins TRBV12-5 and TRBJ2-2; possible D gene TRBD2, 6 bases. Germline CDR1 is LGHNT and CDR2 is FRNRAP. The length of the CDR3 is 13 residues. The V and J ends lost 5 bases and 5 bases respectively, with 9 bases between them. CDR3: CASGPSGTGELFF. CDR3 DNA sequence: TGTGCTAGTGGTCCAAGCGGGACCGGGGAGCTGTTTTTT.